One and the same sample provided the 29 T cell receptor beta chains below, sequenced in a study of CD8 T cells in Susac syndrome. Random hexamers served to reverse transcribe roughly 0.45 to 1 ug RNA. TCRdb reprocessed the immunoSEQ multiplex PCR reads via MiXCR and lists one record per CDR3 protein. The sample comprises some 150,000 distinct CDR3 sequences, 85% to 95% of which are singletons, and 0.16% rests with the top ten. Sample: CD4+ T cells from PBMCs. All receptors derive from a human donor with Susac syndrome.

This chain links TRBV6-5 with TRBJ1-1; the D gene is possibly TRBD1 (5 bases). CDR1 is MNHEY, CDR2 SVGAGI, per germline. V gave up 7 bases and J gave up 7 bases, with 16 bases separating them. This CDR3 comprises 13 residues. Here the CDR3 DNA reads TGTGCCAGCACCCCCGGGGGACGAGGTGAAGCTTTCTTT. Its protein is CASTPGGRGEAFF.

In DNA form, the CDR3 reads TGCGCCAGCAGCTGGCAGACGAACAACTATGGCTACACCTTC. Its translation is CASSWQTNNYGYTF. The chain has TRBV5-1 and TRBJ1-2; D gene ambiguous. V gave up 3 bases and J gave up 2 bases, with 11 bases separating them. In germline, CDR1 is SGHRS, CDR2 YFSETQ. The CDR3 loop spans 14 amino acids. The whole variable domain, remainder taken from reference TRBV5-1 and TRBJ1-2, is KAGVTQTPRYLIKTRGQQVTLSCSPISGHRSVSWYQQTPGQGLQFLFEYFSETQRNKGNFPGRFSGRQFSNSRSEMNVSTLELGDSALYLCASSWQTNNYGYTFGSGTRLTVV.

The rearrangement joins TRBV5-4 to TRBJ2-2, with D unresolved. V was pared by 0 bases and J by 4 bases, with 4 bases between. The CDR3 extends over 13 amino acids. CDR1 and CDR2 (germline): SGHNT, YYREEE (reference sequence). The CDR3 DNA follows: TGTGCCAGCAGCTTGGGGACCACCGGGGAGCTGTTTTTT. Its translation is CASSLGTTGELFF.

V gene TRBV12-3 or TRBV12-4 combines with J gene TRBJ1-4; no clear D gene. V was clipped by 7 bases and J by 4 bases, with 13 bases between them. The CDR3 loop spans 14 amino acids. CDR3 amino acids: CASTRTDFNEKLFF. The CDR3 DNA reads as TGTGCCAGCACGAGGACGGACTTTAATGAAAAACTGTTTTTT.

The rearrangement links TRBV20-1 to TRBJ2-6; weak D call: TRBD1 (5 bases). The V end was cut by 4 bases, the J end by 1 base, with 8 bases between. This CDR3 has 14 amino acids. Germline V gene data show CDR1 as DFQATT and CDR2 as SNEGSKA (reference sequence). The CDR3 loop reads CSANQGSGANVLTF. The DNA of the CDR3 is TGCAGTGCTAACCAGGGTTCTGGGGCCAACGTCCTGACTTTC.

The chain links TRBV9 to TRBJ2-3, with a weak D call TRBD1 (6 bases). From germline, CDR1 is SGDLS and CDR2 YYNGEE. Trimming pared 3 bases from V and 1 base from J, leaving 9 bases between. The CDR3 consists of 14 residues. The CDR3 protein is CASSGGQGTDTQYF. In nucleotides, the CDR3 is TGTGCCAGCAGCGGGGGACAAGGCACAGATACGCAGTATTTT.

This chain connects TRBV6-6 to TRBJ1-6, with a tentative D call TRBD1 (5 bases). The CDR3 loop spans 15 amino acids. The V gene's germline CDR1 is MNHNY and CDR2 SVGAGI (reference sequence). V lost 7 bases and J 10 bases, leaving 20 bases between the germline ends. The CDR3 region is CASTTGTTNLSPLHF. In DNA, the CDR3 is TGTGCCAGCACTACCGGGACTACAAACCTATCACCCCTCCACTTT.

V gene TRBV9 combines with J gene TRBJ2-2, with D unclear. V was trimmed by 6 bases and J by 5 bases, leaving 11 bases between them. This CDR3 contains 13 residues. Germline V gene data show CDR1 as SGDLS and CDR2 as YYNGEE. The CDR3 sequence: CASKATMTGELFF. CDR3 sequence (DNA): TGTGCCAGCAAGGCTACGATGACCGGGGAGCTGTTTTTT.

The J gene is TRBJ2-7, the V gene TRBV6-5; possibly TRBD2 for D (6 bases). CDR1 MNHEY and CDR2 SVGAGI come from the germline V gene. V lost 2 bases to trimming and J lost 0 bases, with 17 bases between them. The CDR3 consists of 17 residues. CDR3 coding DNA: TGTGCCAGCAGTTACGGCGACCGGGGGACGCACTCCTACGAGCAGTACTTC. Amino acid sequence: CASSYGDRGTHSYEQYF.

The rearrangement links TRBV5-1 to TRBJ2-2; perhaps TRBD2 as D (7 bases). The CDR3 spans 16 residues. V lost 7 bases to trimming and J lost 6 bases, with 22 bases between them. Germline V gene lookup returns CDR1 SGHRS and CDR2 YFSETQ. CDR3 loop: CASSQDRGAGPGELFF. The CDR3 nucleotides are TGCGCCAGCTCACAAGATCGGGGGGCCGGTCCCGGGGAGCTGTTTTTT.

This chain uses TRBV7-2 with TRBJ2-6; D might be TRBD1 (6 bases). Germline V lookup: CDR1 SGHTA, CDR2 FQGNSA. This CDR3 is 16 amino acids long. V shed 11 bases and J shed 0 bases, with 17 bases lying between them. The CDR3 sequence: CALAGAPYSGANVLTF. The CDR3 nucleotides read TGTGCCTTGGCAGGGGCCCCCTACTCTGGGGCCAACGTCCTGACTTTC.

The chain has TRBV12-3 or TRBV12-4 and TRBJ2-3, with 7 bases fitting TRBD2. The CDR3 is 14 residues long. V lost 5 bases to trimming and J lost 2 bases; unmatched junction nucleotides: 4. The DNA for the CDR3 is TGTGCCAGCAGTCCCGGGACTAACACAGATACGCAGTATTTT. This gives the protein CASSPGTNTDTQYF.

The sample holds one count of this clonotype. The V call is TRBV4-2, the J call TRBJ2-1; D is unresolved. V was clipped by 0 bases and J by 10 bases, with 13 bases between them. Germline assignment: CDR1 LGHNA and CDR2 YNFKEQ. The CDR3 sequence is 14 residues long. CDR3 sequence: CASSQDFLGREQFF. In nucleotides, the CDR3 is TGTGCCAGCAGCCAAGATTTCCTGGGCAGGGAGCAGTTCTTC.

This chain uses TRBV21-1 with TRBJ1-2; no check of the table's D call, TRBD1, against the DNA was made. TRBV21-1 is classified as a pseudogene. The CDR3 has 16 residues. This CDR3 reads CASSKDCDRVGCGYTF. In nucleotides, the CDR3 is TGTGCCAGCAGCAAAGATTGTGACAGGGTTGGATGCGGCTACACCTTC.

The rearrangement links TRBV27 to TRBJ1-5, with TRBD1 matching 9 bases. Trimming took 6 bases from V and 7 from J; bases not matched to a gene: 10. The germline CDR1 and CDR2 sequences are MNHEY and SMNVEV (reference sequence). This CDR3 region has 15 residues. The CDR3 protein is CASRDLTGGRQPQHF. In DNA form, the CDR3 reads TGTGCCAGCAGGGACCTCACAGGGGGCAGGCAGCCCCAGCATTTT.

V usage is TRBV10-2 and J usage is TRBJ1-5; TRBD1 is a possible D gene (5 bases). The CDR3 consists of 15 residues. The V end was cut by 7 bases, the J end by 4 bases, with 17 bases between. Germline loops: CDR1 WSHSY, CDR2 SAAADI. The CDR3 DNA follows: TGCGCCAGCACCGACGAGGGGATACGGAATCAGCCCCAGCATTTT. As protein: CASTDEGIRNQPQHF.

The chain employs TRBV7-2 and TRBJ1-1, with TRBD1 as a possible D gene (5 bases). Germline V gene sequence: CDR1 SGHTA, CDR2 FQGNSA. The CDR3 is 15 amino acids. V lost 0 bases, J lost 3 bases, and 11 bases lay in between. The CDR3 region has the DNA TGTGCCAGCAGCTTAGCCTCCGGGGGAGACACTGAAGCTTTCTTT. Amino acid sequence: CASSLASGGDTEAFF.

V and J are TRBV20-1 and TRBJ1-2, with 7 nucleotides matching TRBD1. The CDR3 runs to 12 residues. Germline values: CDR1 DFQATT, CDR2 SNEGSKA (reference sequence). After removal of 5 bases from V and 2 bases from J, the junction contained 2 bases not matched to a gene. The CDR3 bases are TGCAGTGCTCCGGGACAGAACTATGGCTACACCTTC. The encoded protein is CSAPGQNYGYTF.

V is TRBV14 and J is TRBJ2-1; D remains ambiguous. Per germline, CDR1 SGHDN and CDR2 FVKESK. Trimming took 3 bases from V and 9 from J, leaving 6 bases between them. CDR3 size: 11 residues. CDR3 amino acids: CASSHRTEQFF. The DNA of the CDR3 is TGTGCCAGCAGCCACAGAACTGAGCAGTTCTTC.

The rearrangement links TRBV20-1 to TRBJ2-3, with D maybe TRBD2 (5 bases). The ends were cut back, 0 bases at V and 4 bases at J, with 14 bases in the middle. This CDR3 is 15 amino acids long. CDR1 and CDR2 from the germline V gene are DFQATT and SNEGSKA (reference sequence). The CDR3 DNA reads as TGCAGTGCTAGAGAGAAGGCGGGCAACCCAGATACGCAGTATTTT. Translated, it gives CSAREKAGNPDTQYF.

This rearrangement joins TRBV20-1 to TRBJ2-5, with a tentative D call TRBD1 (5 bases). V was shortened by 5 bases and J by 0 bases, with 16 bases between the two germline ends. This CDR3 comprises 15 residues. Per germline, CDR1 DFQATT and CDR2 SNEGSKA (reference sequence). The DNA for the CDR3 is TGCAGTGCTGCCGGTTGGGGCGGATACCAAGAGACCCAGTACTTC. Encoded protein: CSAAGWGGYQETQYF.

This rearrangement joins TRBV15 to TRBJ1-5; D is ambiguous. The ends were cut back, 8 bases at V and 2 bases at J, with 16 bases in the middle. CDR3 length: 15 residues. From germline, CDR1 is LNHNV and CDR2 YYDKDF (reference sequence). CDR3 sequence: CATRARDGGNQPQHF. Here the CDR3 DNA reads TGTGCCACCCGTGCTAGGGATGGGGGCAATCAGCCCCAGCATTTT.

V usage is TRBV9 and J usage is TRBJ2-3; D not certain. Germline lookup yields CDR1 SGDLS and CDR2 YYNGEE. This CDR3 spans 12 amino acids. V was clipped by 2 bases and J by 3 bases, with 4 bases between them. The CDR3 region has the DNA TGTGCCAGCAGCGTGGAAACAGATACGCAGTATTTT. Amino acid sequence: CASSVETDTQYF.

The V gene is TRBV19, the J gene TRBJ2-2, with 7 bases fitting TRBD1. In germline, CDR1 is LNHDA, CDR2 SQIVND (reference sequence). The trim removed 1 base at V and 1 base at J, leaving 3 bases unmatched. The CDR3 consists of 16 residues. CDR3 amino acids: CASSIGQGRNTGELFF. Here the CDR3 DNA reads TGTGCCAGTAGTATAGGACAGGGAAGGAACACCGGGGAGCTGTTTTTT.

Comment on this clonotype: At one boundary the junction diverges from the germline segment, which might be a read error. The chain recombines TRBV6-4 with TRBJ2-1; 9 nucleotides agree with TRBD2. CDR1 is MRHNA, CDR2 SNTAGT, per germline. CDR3 length equals 13 residues. CDR3 sequence: CGPSGGFYNEQFF. The CDR3 coding sequence is TGCGGCCCCAGCGGGGGGTTCTACAATGAGCAGTTCTTC.

CDR3 coding DNA: TGCGCCAGCAGCTTGGACAGGGATTTGGGCTACACCTTC. This codes for CASSLDRDLGYTF. This sequence joins TRBV5-1 and TRBJ1-2; D perhaps matches TRBD1 (6 bases). Germline-derived CDR1 and CDR2 are SGHRS and YFSETQ. This CDR3 is built from 13 residues. With 0 bases removed from V and 8 bases from J, the gap between germline ends came to 11 bases.

The chain carries TRBV20-1 and TRBJ2-5, with 7 bases that match TRBD1. Germline-derived CDR1 and CDR2 are DFQATT and SNEGSKA (reference sequence). The CDR3 consists of 11 residues. The J segment lost 5 bases and the V segment lost 6 bases, leaving 3 bases of the junction unmatched. CDR3 sequence (DNA): TGCAGTGCGGTGGGACAGGAGACCCAGTACTTC. Translating gives CSAVGQETQYF.

This chain connects TRBV25-1 to TRBJ1-2; tentatively, D is TRBD1 (5 bases). The CDR3 is made up of 14 amino acids. CDR1 MGHDK and CDR2 SYGVNS come from the germline V gene. The V end was cut by 6 bases, the J end by 4 bases, with 15 bases between. In DNA form, the CDR3 reads TGTGCCAGCAGCGGCGGAGGGGTAACCTATGGCTACACCTTC. This codes for CASSGGGVTYGYTF.

The chain recombines TRBV5-1 with TRBJ1-5; the match to TRBD1 covers 8 bases. V shed 4 bases and J 6 bases; nucleotides not matched to a gene: 9. Germline CDR1 reads SGHRS; CDR2 reads YFSETQ. This CDR3 region has 15 residues. The CDR3 coding sequence is TGCGCCAGCAGCACCCAGGGGGCGCTTGGTCAGCCCCAGCATTTT. It codes for CASSTQGALGQPQHF.